The rows below give T cell receptor beta chains drawn from one sample of a study of regulatory T cells in long-lasting Graves disease. TCRdb reprocessed the multiplex PCR reads via MiXCR and lists one record per CDR3 protein. The profile shows approximately 470,000 distinct CDR3 sequences, roughly 20% of them singletons. Specimen: peripheral blood mononuclear cells (PBMCs), collected when the disease was refractory, from a patient treated with antithyroid drugs. The receptors originated from a female donor with Graves disease. CDR3s include the opening cysteine and the closing phenylalanine or tryptophan. The D gene is left open where the match is weak. Part of the rows lack a size; the others show once, few, many or a class for expanded clones.

clone size,D gene,J gene,V gene,CDR3 length,CDR3 DNA,CDR3 protein
few,NA,TRBJ2-7,TRBV19,14,TGTGCCAGTAGTATAGAATCAAGATCCTACGAGCAGTACTTC,CASSIESRSYEQYF
NA,NA,TRBJ1-2,TRBV5-1,13,TGCGCCAGCAGCCCCATAAACACCTATGGCTACACCTTC,CASSPINTYGYTF
few,TRBD2,TRBJ2-2,TRBV5-1,18,TGCGCCAGCAGCTCATTGACTAGCGGGGGGATAAACACCGGGGAGCTGTTTTTT,CASSSLTSGGINTGELFF
few,NA,TRBJ1-2,TRBV25-1,13,TGTGCCAGCAGCGGACTGTGGGGCTATGGCTACACCTTC,CASSGLWGYGYTF
many,TRBD2,TRBJ2-7,TRBV27,16,TGTGCCAGCAGTTCGTTACTAGCGACCAAAACCTACGAGCAGTACTTC,CASSSLLATKTYEQYF
few,NA,TRBJ2-5,TRBV27,14,TGTGCCAGCAGTTTTGGTTTCGAGAAAGAGACCCAGTACTTC,CASSFGFEKETQYF
NA,NA,TRBJ2-2,TRBV6-1,14,TGTGCCACCTGGCCCCTAGTGAACACCGGGGAGCTGTTTTTT,CATWPLVNTGELFF
NA,TRBD1,TRBJ2-1,TRBV11-2,15,TGTGCCAGCAGCGACGACAGGGTAGGGGTAAATGAGCAGTTCTTC,CASSDDRVGVNEQFF
NA,NA,TRBJ2-7,TRBV6-1,13,TGTGCCAGCAGTGACCGGGGACCCCCCGAGCAGTACTTC,CASSDRGPPEQYF
NA,NA,TRBJ1-5,TRBV20-1,13,TGCAGTGCTAGAAAAAGGGGCAATCAGCCCCAGCATTTT,CSARKRGNQPQHF
many,NA,TRBJ2-2,TRBV7-2,15,TGTGCCAGCAGCCATTGGCCTAGCGTATCAGGGGAGCTGTTTTTT,CASSHWPSVSGELFF
few,NA,TRBJ1-2,TRBV29-1,12,TGCAGCGCCGGGGGGATGGACTATGGCTACACCTTC,CSAGGMDYGYTF
NA,NA,TRBJ2-7,TRBV6-2/TRBV6-3,12,TGTGCCACCTTCATCCCACCATACGAGCAGTACTTC,CATFIPPYEQYF
many,TRBD1,TRBJ2-7,TRBV27,15,TGTGCCAGCAGGGGGTCAGACAGGGTCTCCTACGAGCAGTACTTC,CASRGSDRVSYEQYF
NA,TRBD1,TRBJ2-1,TRBV28,15,TGTGCCAGCAGTTTGGGACAGGAATATCCCAATGAGCAGTTCTTC,CASSLGQEYPNEQFF
many,NA,TRBJ1-2,TRBV28,13,TGTGCCAGCAGGCTTATGGGGGCCGTAGGCTACACCTTC,CASRLMGAVGYTF
many,NA,TRBJ2-2,TRBV2,16,TGTGCCAGCAGTGAAATCTGGCAGACGAACACCGGGGAGCTGTTTTTT,CASSEIWQTNTGELFF
few,NA,TRBJ2-4,TRBV20-1,15,TGCAGTGCTAGAACTCATTTAATAGCCAAAAACATTCAGTACTTC,CSARTHLIAKNIQYF
many,NA,TRBJ1-2,TRBV12-3/TRBV12-4,11,TGTGCCAGCAGTTTAGGAAGGGTGTCTACCTTC,CASSLGRVSTF
few,NA,TRBJ2-2,TRBV7-9,16,TGTGCCAGCAGCCCCCCAAAGGCGGGAAACACCGGGGAGCTGTTTTTT,CASSPPKAGNTGELFF
few,NA,TRBJ1-1,TRBV25-1,13,TGTGCCAGCAGTGAATTCGCGAACAGGGAAGCTTTCTTT,CASSEFANREAFF
few,TRBD2,TRBJ2-3,TRBV29-1,16,TGCAGCGTCCAAGGGGGACTAGCGGGAGGTGCTGATACGCAGTATTTT,CSVQGGLAGGADTQYF
few,NA,TRBJ2-4,TRBV28,15,TGTGCCAGCAGACCCTCAGGGGTAGCCAAAAACATTCAGTACTTC,CASRPSGVAKNIQYF
many,TRBD1,TRBJ1-1,TRBV28,15,TGTGCCAGCACCATACCGGGACAGGAAGACACTGAAGCTTTCTTT,CASTIPGQEDTEAFF
few,NA,TRBJ1-5,TRBV15,13,TGTGCCACCAAAGGGGTACGCAATCAGCCCCAGCATTTT,CATKGVRNQPQHF
many,NA,TRBJ1-2,TRBV18,17,TGTGCCAGCTCAACCACCGCCGCGACAGCTGGGGGCTATGGCTACACCTTC,CASSTTAATAGGYGYTF
few,NA,TRBJ1-1,TRBV6-1,14,TGTGCCAGCGGAGAAGGACAGCGAGGCACTGAAGCTTTCTTT,CASGEGQRGTEAFF